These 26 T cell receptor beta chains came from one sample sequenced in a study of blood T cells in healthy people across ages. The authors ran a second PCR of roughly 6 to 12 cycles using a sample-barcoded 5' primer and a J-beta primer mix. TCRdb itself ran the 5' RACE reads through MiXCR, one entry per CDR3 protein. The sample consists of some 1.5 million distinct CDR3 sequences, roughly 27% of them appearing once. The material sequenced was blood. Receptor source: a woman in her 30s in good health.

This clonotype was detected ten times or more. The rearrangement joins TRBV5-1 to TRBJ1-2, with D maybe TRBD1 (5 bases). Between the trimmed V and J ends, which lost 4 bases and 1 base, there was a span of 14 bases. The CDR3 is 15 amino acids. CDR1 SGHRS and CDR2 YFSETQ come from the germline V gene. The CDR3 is CASSDPGTVNYGYTF. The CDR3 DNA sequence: TGCGCCAGCAGCGACCCCGGGACGGTTAACTATGGCTACACCTTC.

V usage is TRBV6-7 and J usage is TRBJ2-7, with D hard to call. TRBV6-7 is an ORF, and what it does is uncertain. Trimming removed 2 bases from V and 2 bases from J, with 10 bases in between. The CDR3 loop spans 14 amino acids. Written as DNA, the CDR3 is TGTGCCAGCAGTTACCTGCCTTCAGCCTACGAGCAGTACTTC. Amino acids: CASSYLPSAYEQYF.

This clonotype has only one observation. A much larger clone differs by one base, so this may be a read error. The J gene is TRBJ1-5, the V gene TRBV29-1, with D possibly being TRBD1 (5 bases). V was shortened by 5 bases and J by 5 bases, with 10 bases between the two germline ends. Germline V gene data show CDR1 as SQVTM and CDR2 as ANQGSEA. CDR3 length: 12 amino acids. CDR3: CSVRQPDQPQHF. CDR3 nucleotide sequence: TGCAGCGTTAGACAGCCAGATCAGCCCCAGCATTTT.

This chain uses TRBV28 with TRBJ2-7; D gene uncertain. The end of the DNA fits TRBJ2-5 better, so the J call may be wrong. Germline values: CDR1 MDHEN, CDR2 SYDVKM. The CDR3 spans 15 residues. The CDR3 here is CASSLTLRYIETQYF. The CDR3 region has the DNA TGTGCCAGCAGCCTGACGTTAAGATACATAGAGACCCAGTACTTC.

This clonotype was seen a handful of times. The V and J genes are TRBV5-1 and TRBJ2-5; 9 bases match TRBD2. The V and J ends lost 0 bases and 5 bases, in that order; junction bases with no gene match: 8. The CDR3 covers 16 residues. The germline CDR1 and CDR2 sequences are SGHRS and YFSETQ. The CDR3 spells CASSLDGSGRSETQYF. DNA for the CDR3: TGCGCCAGCAGCTTGGATGGTAGCGGGAGAAGTGAGACCCAGTACTTC.

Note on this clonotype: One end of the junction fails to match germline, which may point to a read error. The CDR3 DNA reads TGCGCCAGCAGCCAAGTTGGGCAGGGGGCGTCCTACGGGCAGTACTTC. Its protein product is CASSQVGQGASYGQYF. The chain joins TRBV4-1 to TRBJ2-7, with 8 nucleotides matching TRBD1. In germline, CDR1 is MGHRA, CDR2 YSYEKL. The CDR3 has 16 amino acids.

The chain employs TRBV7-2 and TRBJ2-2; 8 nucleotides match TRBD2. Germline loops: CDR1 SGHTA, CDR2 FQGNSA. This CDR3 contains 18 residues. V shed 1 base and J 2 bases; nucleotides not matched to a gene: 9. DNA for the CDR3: TGTGCCAGCAGCTTAGTCCAAGCGGGAGCGGGAAACACCGGGGAGCTGTTTTTT. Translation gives CASSLVQAGAGNTGELFF.

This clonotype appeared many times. The CDR3 DNA reads as TGTGCCATCAGTGAGGGGCGGGAGGGCCTCTACGAGCAGTACTTC. Its protein product is CAISEGREGLYEQYF. This sequence joins TRBV10-3 and TRBJ2-7; 9 bases are a match to TRBD2. CDR3 length: 15 amino acids. V was clipped by 2 bases and J by 3 bases; unmatched bases: 5. Germline lookup yields CDR1 ENHRY and CDR2 SYGVKD.

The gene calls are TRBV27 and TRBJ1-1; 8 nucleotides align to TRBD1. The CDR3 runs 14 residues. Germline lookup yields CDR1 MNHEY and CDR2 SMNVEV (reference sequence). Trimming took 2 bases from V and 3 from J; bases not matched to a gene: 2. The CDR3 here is CASSLVDRDTEAFF. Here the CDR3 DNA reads TGTGCCAGCAGTTTAGTGGACAGGGACACTGAAGCTTTCTTT.

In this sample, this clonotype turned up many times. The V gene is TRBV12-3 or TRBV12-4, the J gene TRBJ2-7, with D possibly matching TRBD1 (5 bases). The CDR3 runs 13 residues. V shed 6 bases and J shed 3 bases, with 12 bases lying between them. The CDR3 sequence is CASRRQSNYEQYF. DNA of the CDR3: TGTGCCAGCAGACGACAGAGTAACTACGAGCAGTACTTC.

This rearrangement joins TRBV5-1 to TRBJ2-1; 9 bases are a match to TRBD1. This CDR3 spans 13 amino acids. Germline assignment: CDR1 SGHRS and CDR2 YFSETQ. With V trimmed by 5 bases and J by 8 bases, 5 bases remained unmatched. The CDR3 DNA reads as TGCGCCAGCAGGAAAGACAGGGGGGATGAGCAGTTCTTC. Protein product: CASRKDRGDEQFF.

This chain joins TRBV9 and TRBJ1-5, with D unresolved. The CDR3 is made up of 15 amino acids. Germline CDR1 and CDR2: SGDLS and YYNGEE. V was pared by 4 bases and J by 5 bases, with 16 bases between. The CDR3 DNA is TGTGCCAGCAGCACCACCGGGAGTCCATATCAGCCCCAGCATTTT. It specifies CASSTTGSPYQPQHF.

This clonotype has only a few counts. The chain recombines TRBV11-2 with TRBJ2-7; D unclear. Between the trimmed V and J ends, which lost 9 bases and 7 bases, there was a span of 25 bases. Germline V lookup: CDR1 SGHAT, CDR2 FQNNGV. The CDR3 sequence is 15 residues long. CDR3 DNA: TGTGCCAGTAGCCCCCCCCTTGATGACCCTTGGGAGCAGTACTTC. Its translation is CASSPPLDDPWEQYF.

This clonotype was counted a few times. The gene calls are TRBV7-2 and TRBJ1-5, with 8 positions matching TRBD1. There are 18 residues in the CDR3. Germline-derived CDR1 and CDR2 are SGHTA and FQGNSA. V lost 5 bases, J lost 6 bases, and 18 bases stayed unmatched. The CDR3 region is CASSPIARVQGEVQPQHF. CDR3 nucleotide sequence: TGTGCCAGCAGCCCCATAGCTCGGGTACAGGGGGAGGTTCAGCCCCAGCATTTT. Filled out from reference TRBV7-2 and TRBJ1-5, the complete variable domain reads GAGVSQSPSNKVTEKGKDVELRCDPISGHTALYWYRQSLGQGLEFLIYFQGNSAPDKSGLPSDRFSAERTGGSVSTLTIQRTQQEDSAVYLCASSPIARVQGEVQPQHFGDGTRLSIL.

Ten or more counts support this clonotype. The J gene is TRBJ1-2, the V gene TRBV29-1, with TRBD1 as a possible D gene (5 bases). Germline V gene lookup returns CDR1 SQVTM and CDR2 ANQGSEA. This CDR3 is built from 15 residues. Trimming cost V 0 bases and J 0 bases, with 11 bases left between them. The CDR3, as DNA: TGCAGCGTTGAAGATCTAGGGGTAGCTAACTATGGCTACACCTTC. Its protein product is CSVEDLGVANYGYTF.

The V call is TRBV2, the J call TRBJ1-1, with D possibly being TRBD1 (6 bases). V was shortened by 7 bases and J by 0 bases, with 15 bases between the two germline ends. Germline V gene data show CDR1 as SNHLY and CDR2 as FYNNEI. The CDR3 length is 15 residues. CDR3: CASTVLRGMNTEAFF. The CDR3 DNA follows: TGTGCCAGCACCGTCCTCAGGGGAATGAACACTGAAGCTTTCTTT.

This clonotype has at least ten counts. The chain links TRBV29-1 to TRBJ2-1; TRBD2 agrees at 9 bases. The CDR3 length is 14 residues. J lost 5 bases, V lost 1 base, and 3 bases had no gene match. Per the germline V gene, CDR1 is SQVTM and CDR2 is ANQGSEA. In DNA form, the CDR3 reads TGCAGCGTTGAAGGGCTAGCGGGGAACAATGAGCAGTTCTTC. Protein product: CSVEGLAGNNEQFF.

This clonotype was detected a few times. This chain's CDR3 is CASSRFGASYNEQFF. CDR3 nucleotides: TGCGCCAGCAGCAGGTTTGGGGCTTCCTACAATGAGCAGTTCTTC. The chain carries TRBV5-1 and TRBJ2-1; D is perhaps TRBD1 (5 bases). The CDR3 contains 15 residues. Germline assignment: CDR1 SGHRS and CDR2 YFSETQ. V was clipped by 4 bases and J by 1 base, with 12 bases between them.

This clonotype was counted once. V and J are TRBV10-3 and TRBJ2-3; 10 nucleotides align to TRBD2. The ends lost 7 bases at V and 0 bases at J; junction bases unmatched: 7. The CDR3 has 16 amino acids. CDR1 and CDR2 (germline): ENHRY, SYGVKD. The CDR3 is CAINSASGGSTDTQYF. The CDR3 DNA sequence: TGTGCCATCAATTCGGCTAGCGGGGGTAGCACAGATACGCAGTATTTT.

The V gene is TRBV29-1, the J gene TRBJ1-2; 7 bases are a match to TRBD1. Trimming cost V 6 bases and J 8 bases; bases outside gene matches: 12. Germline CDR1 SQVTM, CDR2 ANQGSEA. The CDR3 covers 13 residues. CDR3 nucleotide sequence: TGCAGCGTGGGGGGACAGTATTCGTTGGGCTACACCTTC. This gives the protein CSVGGQYSLGYTF.

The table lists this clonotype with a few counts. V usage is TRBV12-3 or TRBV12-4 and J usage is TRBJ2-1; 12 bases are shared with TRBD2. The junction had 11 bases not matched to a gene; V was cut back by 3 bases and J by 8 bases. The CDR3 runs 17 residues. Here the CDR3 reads CASSFGLAGGPGDEQFF. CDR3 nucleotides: TGTGCCAGCAGTTTTGGCCTAGCGGGGGGGCCGGGAGATGAGCAGTTCTTC.

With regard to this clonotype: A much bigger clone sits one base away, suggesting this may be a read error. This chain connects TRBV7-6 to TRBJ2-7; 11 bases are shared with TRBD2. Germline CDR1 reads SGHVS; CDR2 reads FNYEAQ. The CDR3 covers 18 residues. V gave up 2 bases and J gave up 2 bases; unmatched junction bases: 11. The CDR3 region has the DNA TGTGCCAGCAGCTTAACGCAGGCTAGCGGGAGGTTCCCCTACGAGCAGTACTTC. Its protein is CASSLTQASGRFPYEQYF.

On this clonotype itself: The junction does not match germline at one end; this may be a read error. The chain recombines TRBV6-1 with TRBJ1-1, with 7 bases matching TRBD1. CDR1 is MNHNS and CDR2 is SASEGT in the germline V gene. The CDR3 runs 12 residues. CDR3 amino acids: CACRGFRAEAFF. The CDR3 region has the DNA TGTGCCTGCAGGGGGTTTAGGGCTGAAGCTTTCTTT.

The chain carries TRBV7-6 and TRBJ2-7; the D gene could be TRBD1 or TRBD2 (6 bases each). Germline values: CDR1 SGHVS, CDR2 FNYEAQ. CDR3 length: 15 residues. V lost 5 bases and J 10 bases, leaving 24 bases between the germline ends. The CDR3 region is CASSPGNREEEAQYF. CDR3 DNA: TGTGCCAGCAGCCCGGGTAACAGGGAGGAAGAGGCCCAGTACTTC. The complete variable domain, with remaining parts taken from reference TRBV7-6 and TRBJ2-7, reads GAGVSQSPRYKVTKRGQDVALRCDPISGHVSLYWYRQALGQGPEFLTYFNYEAQQDKSGLPNDRFSAERPEGSISTLTIQRTEQRDSAMYRCASSPGNREEEAQYFGPGTRLTVT.

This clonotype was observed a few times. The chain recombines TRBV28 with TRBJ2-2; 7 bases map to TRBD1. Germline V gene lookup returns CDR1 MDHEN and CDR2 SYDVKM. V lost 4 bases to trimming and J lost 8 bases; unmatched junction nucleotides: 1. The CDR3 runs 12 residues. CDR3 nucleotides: TGTGCCAGCAGTTCGGGACAGGGGGAGCTGTTTTTT. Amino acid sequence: CASSSGQGELFF.

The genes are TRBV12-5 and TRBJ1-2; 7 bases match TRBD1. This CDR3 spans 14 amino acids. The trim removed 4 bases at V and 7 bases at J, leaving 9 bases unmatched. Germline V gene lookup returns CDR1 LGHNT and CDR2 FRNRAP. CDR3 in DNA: TGTGCTAGTGGTTCCCCCGGGACAGTTGCTGGCTACACCTTC. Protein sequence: CASGSPGTVAGYTF.